This T cell receptor (beta chain) stems from a study of T cells in Graves' hyperthyroidism and ophthalmopathy. Study overall: Pretreatment peripheral blood was obtained at initial diagnosis.

Amplified regions were TCR beta CDR3 sequences from RNA transcripts. When the TCR CDR3 underwent first-round RT-PCR, the HTBI primer set was used. MiXCR, run by TCRdb on the multiplex PCR reads, gives a single entry per CDR3 protein. The table has about 360,000 distinct CDR3 sequences, 13% seen once. Concerning this clonotype: Since a much larger clone is just one base distant, this may be a read error.

The receptor comes from a woman younger than 30 with Graves' hyperthyroidism. The source material was blood.

The CDR3 bases are TGTGCCAGCAGCGGCCCCGGGACTAGCGGGGGGGGAGCCTACGTGCAGTACTTC. It is translated as CASSGPGTSGGGAYVQYF. The chain uses TRBV13 and TRBJ2-7, with 16 bases fitting TRBD2. The germline CDR1 and CDR2 sequences are PRHDT and FYEKMQ (reference sequence). The CDR3 length is 18 residues. Combining the CDR3 with reference TRBV13 and TRBJ2-7 gives the whole variable domain AAGVIQSPRHLIKEKRETATLKCYPIPRHDTVYWYQQGPGQDPQFLISFYEKMQSDKGSIPDRFSAQQFSDYHSELNMSSLELGDSALYFCASSGPGTSGGGAYVQYFGPGTRLTVT.